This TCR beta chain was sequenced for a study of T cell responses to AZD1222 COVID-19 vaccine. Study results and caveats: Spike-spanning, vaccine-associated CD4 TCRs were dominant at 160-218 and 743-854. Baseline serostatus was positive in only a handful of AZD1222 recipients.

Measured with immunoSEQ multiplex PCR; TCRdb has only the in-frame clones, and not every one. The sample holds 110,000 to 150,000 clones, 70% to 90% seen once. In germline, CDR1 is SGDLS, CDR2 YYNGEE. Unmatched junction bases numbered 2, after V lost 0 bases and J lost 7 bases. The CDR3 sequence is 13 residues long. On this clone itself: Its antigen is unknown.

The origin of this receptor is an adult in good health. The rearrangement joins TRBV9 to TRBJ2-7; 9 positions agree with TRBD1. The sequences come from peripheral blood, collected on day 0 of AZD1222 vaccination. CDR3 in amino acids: CASSVVGTGEQYF. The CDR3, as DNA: TGTGCCAGCAGCGTAGTGGGGACAGGGGAGCAGTACTTC.